This T cell receptor beta chain was retrieved from a study of low-dose radiotherapy and immunotherapy resistance in tumors. Study-level background: Each patient was administered nivolumab intravenously at 240 mg, which was a flat dose, every two weeks, along with intravenous ipilimumab at 1 mg/kg every six weeks.

Germline assignment: CDR1 SQVTM and CDR2 ANQGSEA. The CDR3 covers 13 residues. J gave up 9 bases and V 4 bases, and 8 bases lay outside the gene matches. As to time point: before trial treatment. Donors were dosed with nivolumab and ipilimumab; they also received aspirin, low-dose cyclophosphamide and low-dose radiotherapy. This clonotype was counted ten times or more. TRAV- and TRBV-specific primers, spanning alpha and beta chains, primed first-strand cDNA. TCRs underwent roughly 19 PCR cycles of amplification with a constant-region primer and V-primer adapter. TCRdb itself ran the reads through MiXCR, one entry per CDR3 protein. The sample contains 100,000 or so distinct CDR3 sequences, just under 9.5% of which appear only once.

The receptor was derived from a male donor with prostate cancer. This sample comprised PBMCs, obtained before treatment. The genes are TRBV29-1 and TRBJ2-1; 8 bases fit TRBD2. CDR3 sequence reads: CSVGWSGSGEQFF. The CDR3 bases are TGCAGCGTTGGGTGGAGCGGGAGTGGTGAGCAGTTCTTC.